This T cell receptor (beta chain) is drawn from a study of blood T cell repertoires in COVID-19. The CDR3 covers 14 residues. CDR1 is MDHEN and CDR2 is SYDVKM in the germline V gene. With 8 bases removed from V and 1 base from J, the gap between germline ends came to 11 bases. As originally analysed: For nucleated cells, counts were estimated from reference gene primer amplification. The protocol was immunoSEQ multiplex PCR, while the TCRdb copy is restricted to in-frame clones and leaves out a portion. V and J calls and clone size are given by that table; D and trimming were obtained from the DNA. The sample shows around 45,000 clones, roughly 90% of them seen only once.

The source material was peripheral blood. The V call is TRBV28, the J call TRBJ2-2; D ambiguous. The source is a man at least 80 years old with acute or convalescent COVID-19. The CDR3 DNA reads TGTGCCAGCCTCCCGACTTGGAACACCGGGGAGCTGTTTTTT. Translating it yields CASLPTWNTGELFF. The whole variable domain, remainder taken from reference TRBV28 and TRBJ2-2, is DVKVTQSSRYLVKRTGEKVFLECVQDMDHENMFWYRQDPGLGLRLIYFSYDVKMKEKGDIPEGYSVSREKKERFSLILESASTNQTSMYLCASLPTWNTGELFFGEGSRLTVL.